The 23 T cell receptor beta chains listed next were all sequenced from one sample in a study of Tregs in tolerant kidney transplant recipients. TCRdb keeps only in-frame clones here, not all; method: immunoSEQ multiplex PCR. The data contain some 240,000 clones, around 82% of them singletons. Source material: CD4+ T cells from blood. The receptors stem from a human donor in good health.

The chain couples TRBV19 to TRBJ2-7; 9 bases line up with TRBD1. The V gene's germline CDR1 is LNHDA and CDR2 SQIVND (reference sequence). The CDR3 loop spans 15 amino acids. The junction had 4 bases not matched to a gene; V was cut back by 2 bases and J by 2 bases. In DNA, the CDR3 is TGTGCCAGTAGTATAAAGGGACAGGGAACCTACGAGCAGTACTTC. Translated: CASSIKGQGTYEQYF.

The chain carries TRBV9 and TRBJ2-5, with D hard to call. V shed 0 bases and J shed 5 bases, with 14 bases lying between them. The CDR3 runs 15 residues. The germline gives CDR1 SGDLS, CDR2 YYNGEE. The CDR3 DNA reads TGTGCCAGCAGCGTAGGTCCCTCCTTCAGGGAGACCCAGTACTTC. It yields the protein CASSVGPSFRETQYF.

This chain uses TRBV7-8 with TRBJ1-1; D unclear. V was cut by 2 bases and J by 3 bases, with 10 bases left in between. Germline V gives CDR1 SGHVS, CDR2 FQNEAQ. This CDR3 spans 14 amino acids. The CDR3 coding sequence is TGTGCCAGCAGCTTATTGGCTGGGTACACTGAAGCTTTCTTT. Translated: CASSLLAGYTEAFF.

V is TRBV7-3 and J is TRBJ2-2; no firm D call. Trimming removed 3 bases at V and 6 bases at J, with 20 bases between. The CDR3 consists of 17 residues. The V gene's germline CDR1 is SGHTA and CDR2 FQGTGA. CDR3 protein: CASSLKGLGNDPGELFF. In DNA form, the CDR3 reads TGTGCCAGCAGCTTGAAAGGGCTGGGTAACGACCCCGGGGAGCTGTTTTTT. Drawing the rest from reference TRBV7-3 and TRBJ2-2, the complete variable domain is GAGVSQTPSNKVTEKGKYVELRCDPISGHTALYWYRQSLGQGPEFLIYFQGTGAADDSGLPNDRFFAVRPEGSVSTLKIQRTERGDSAVYLCASSLKGLGNDPGELFFGEGSRLTVL.

The genes are TRBV2 and TRBJ2-2; 12 positions match TRBD2. Germline loops: CDR1 SNHLY, CDR2 FYNNEI. J gave up 4 bases and V 0 bases, and 3 bases lay outside the gene matches. The CDR3 spans 17 residues. The CDR3 loop reads CASSEAASGRGTGELFF. As DNA, the CDR3 is TGTGCCAGCAGTGAAGCGGCTAGCGGGAGGGGCACCGGGGAGCTGTTTTTT.

The rearrangement joins TRBV6-5 to TRBJ1-3, with D perhaps matching TRBD1 (5 bases). Per germline, CDR1 MNHEY and CDR2 SVGAGI. This CDR3 spans 15 amino acids. Trimming removed 2 bases from V and 2 bases from J, with 10 bases in between. The CDR3 region has the DNA TGTGCCAGCAGTTACCTCCAGGGAGCTGGAAACACCATATATTTT. Protein: CASSYLQGAGNTIYF.

This sequence joins TRBV5-6 and TRBJ1-5, with D perhaps TRBD1 (5 bases). The V end was cut by 1 base, the J end by 1 base, with 9 bases between. This CDR3 is built from 15 residues. The germline V gene has CDR1 SGHDT and CDR2 YYEEEE. CDR3 coding DNA: TGTGCCAGCAGCTTGTTTCGGGGGAGCAATCAGCCCCAGCATTTT. Its translation is CASSLFRGSNQPQHF.

As for this clone: Other DNA sequences in this sample translate to the same CDR3. The genes are TRBV20-1 and TRBJ2-7; D ambiguous. V was cut by 3 bases and J by 3 bases, with 6 bases left in between. CDR3 size: 11 residues. In germline, CDR1 is DFQATT, CDR2 SNEGSKA (reference sequence). This CDR3 reads CSASPSYEQYF. In DNA form, the CDR3 reads TGCAGTGCTAGCCCTAGCTACGAGCAGTACTTC.

The genes are TRBV30 and TRBJ2-7; TRBD1 matches at 11 bases. The CDR3 sequence is 14 residues long. With V trimmed by 4 bases and J by 3 bases, 5 bases remained unmatched. CDR1 GTSNPN and CDR2 SVGIG come from the germline V gene (reference sequence). The chain's CDR3 is CAWKAGTGGYEQYF. In nucleotides, the CDR3 is TGTGCCTGGAAAGCCGGGACAGGGGGCTACGAGCAGTACTTC.

J is TRBJ1-3 and V is TRBV19; tentatively, D is TRBD1 (5 bases). The germline V gene encodes CDR1 LNHDA and CDR2 SQIVND (reference sequence). The CDR3 length is 16 residues. V was clipped by 5 bases and J by 4 bases, with 18 bases between them. The CDR3 DNA sequence: TGTGCCAGTAGTCATACGGGAGAGGGGCGCGGAAACACCATATATTTT. Translation gives CASSHTGEGRGNTIYF.

This chain uses TRBV5-4 with TRBJ1-6; 9 bases align to TRBD1. The length of the CDR3 is 14 residues. The germline CDR1 and CDR2 sequences are SGHNT and YYREEE (reference sequence). Trimming cost V 3 bases and J 8 bases; bases outside gene matches: 3. The CDR3 DNA follows: TGTGCCAGCAGCTGGGACAGGGCTGATTCACCCCTCCACTTT. Its translation is CASSWDRADSPLHF.

This clone is a singleton in its sample. J is TRBJ1-2 and V is TRBV5-1, with TRBD1 matching over 7 bases. Trimming at V came to 4 bases and at J to 4 bases, leaving 7 bases not matched to a gene. The length of the CDR3 is 14 residues. In germline, CDR1 is SGHRS, CDR2 YFSETQ. The CDR3 nucleotides are TGCGCCAGCAGCCCTGGACAGGCTCTCTATGGCTACACCTTC. This encodes CASSPGQALYGYTF.

The chain has TRBV7-2 and TRBJ2-5, with D possibly TRBD2 on 6 matching bases. Germline V gene data show CDR1 as SGHTA and CDR2 as FQGNSA. This CDR3 has 17 amino acids. V lost 3 bases and J 4 bases, leaving 21 bases between the germline ends. CDR3 sequence (DNA): TGTGCCAGCAGCTTCTTACCAGGGACTCCCCTCCGAGAGACCCAGTACTTC. Its translation is CASSFLPGTPLRETQYF.

The chain carries TRBV30 and TRBJ1-5, with D perhaps TRBD1 (5 bases). CDR1 and CDR2 (germline): GTSNPN, SVGIG (reference sequence). This CDR3 contains 15 residues. The V end lost 0 bases, the J end lost 0 bases, and 9 bases lay between the germline ends. CDR3 loop: CAWSVDRHSNQPQHF. The CDR3, as DNA: TGTGCCTGGAGTGTAGACAGACATAGCAATCAGCCCCAGCATTTT. The full variable domain, in which reference TRBV30 and TRBJ1-5 provide the parts outside the CDR3, is SQTIHQWPATLVQPVGSPLSLECTVEGTSNPNLYWYRQAAGRGLQLLFYSVGIGQISSEVPQNLSASRPQDRQFILSSKKLLLSDSGFYLCAWSVDRHSNQPQHFGDGTRLSIL.

The chain joins TRBV6-5 to TRBJ2-7; no reliable D call. Germline CDR1 and CDR2: MNHEY and SVGAGI. V was clipped by 5 bases and J by 3 bases, with 11 bases between them. The CDR3 consists of 13 residues. CDR3 sequence reads: CASSVPTFYEQYF. The CDR3 DNA is TGTGCCAGCAGTGTACCGACTTTCTACGAGCAGTACTTC.

This clone occurred a few times. The chain recombines TRBV5-4 with TRBJ2-2; 7 positions match TRBD1. V gave up 0 bases and J gave up 7 bases; unmatched junction bases: 9. Germline V gives CDR1 SGHNT, CDR2 YYREEE (reference sequence). CDR3 length: 16 amino acids. This CDR3 is CASSLVWLGGHGELFF. The CDR3 bases are TGTGCCAGCAGCTTGGTATGGCTAGGGGGCCACGGGGAGCTGTTTTTT.

The chain carries TRBV19 and TRBJ2-1; 7 bases fit TRBD1. V gave up 6 bases and J gave up 7 bases; unmatched junction bases: 12. The CDR3 has 15 amino acids. Germline loops: CDR1 LNHDA, CDR2 SQIVND (reference sequence). CDR3 amino acids: CASSHRGRGFNEQFF. CDR3 DNA sequence: TGTGCCAGTAGCCACAGGGGCAGGGGGTTTAATGAGCAGTTCTTC.

The rearrangement links TRBV18 to TRBJ2-5; D is undetermined. V was cut by 6 bases and J by 5 bases, with 13 bases left in between. Looked up from germline, CDR1 is KGHSH and CDR2 is LQKENI. This CDR3 is built from 13 residues. CDR3 residues: CASSPGGEETQYF. Here the CDR3 DNA reads TGTGCCAGCTCCCCCGGCGGTGAGGAGACCCAGTACTTC.

CDR3 in DNA: TGTGCCAGCAGTTTCAGGGGGCCCCCCATAAGGGGCTACACCTTC. This codes for CASSFRGPPIRGYTF. The chain has TRBV6-5 and TRBJ1-2; 8 bases line up with TRBD1. Per germline, CDR1 MNHEY and CDR2 SVGAGI. The V and J ends lost 4 bases and 8 bases, in that order; junction bases with no gene match: 12. The CDR3 runs 15 residues.

DNA for the CDR3: TGTGCCAGCAGCTCAACTCAGGGAGGCGAGACCCAGTACTTC. Protein: CASSSTQGGETQYF. V gene TRBV6-1 combines with J gene TRBJ2-5; tentatively, D is TRBD2 (6 bases). The CDR3 consists of 14 residues. V was trimmed by 6 bases and J by 5 bases, leaving 16 bases between them. CDR1 is MNHNS, CDR2 SASEGT, per germline.

V usage is TRBV7-9 and J usage is TRBJ1-6; no firm D call. The CDR3 is made up of 14 amino acids. Trimming shortened V by 3 bases and J by 5 bases, and 8 bases separated the two germline ends. CDR1 is SEHNR, CDR2 FQNEAQ, per germline (reference sequence). The CDR3, as DNA: TGTGCCAGCAGCTTGGCAGGCAATAATTCACCCCTCCACTTT. The encoded protein is CASSLAGNNSPLHF.

J is TRBJ1-3 and V is TRBV2, with a possible D match to TRBD1 (6 bases). Germline-derived CDR1 and CDR2 are SNHLY and FYNNEI. This CDR3 has 16 amino acids. Trimming removed 4 bases at V and 0 bases at J, with 13 bases between. The CDR3 loop reads CASSVMGAPSGNTIYF. For the CDR3, the DNA is TGTGCCAGCAGTGTCATGGGGGCTCCCTCTGGAAACACCATATATTTT. The full variable domain, rest sourced from reference TRBV2 and TRBJ1-3, is EPEVTQTPSHQVTQMGQEVILRCVPISNHLYFYWYRQILGQKVEFLVSFYNNEISEKSEIFDDQFSVERPDGSNFTLKIRSTKLEDSAMYFCASSVMGAPSGNTIYFGEGSWLTVV.

This clone was seen a single time. The rearrangement links TRBV11-2 to TRBJ2-7; TRBD2 agrees at 9 bases. CDR1 SGHAT and CDR2 FQNNGV come from the germline V gene. This CDR3 has 15 amino acids. V trimming: 5 bases; J trimming: 6 bases; junction bases outside the gene matches: 11. CDR3 DNA sequence: TGTGCCAGCAGCCCCCAGCGGGGGGCCTCTCCCGAGCAGTACTTC. Translated: CASSPQRGASPEQYF.